The T cell receptor beta chain described here comes from a study of regulatory T cells in long-lasting Graves disease. Findings and limits, study-wide: TRBV28, TRBJ1-2 and TRBJ2-5 were segments that persistent disease favored. Persistent patients shared more public clonotypes (2,741) than newly diagnosed patients (over 900).

V lost 5 bases to trimming and J lost 0 bases, with 11 bases between them. Germline values: CDR1 SGHAT, CDR2 FQDESV (reference sequence). CDR3 length: 15 residues. Time point denoted: newly diagnosed GD, antithyroid drugs for less than 3 months. Making the TCR library involved RNA that had been extracted from PBMCs. This clonotype was observed at least ten times. Its antigen remains unidentified. Construction of the TCR beta libraries employed iRepertoire HTBI primers in conjunction with Arm-PCR of CDR3 regions. A single record per CDR3 protein comes from TCRdb applying MiXCR to the multiplex PCR reads. The profile shows approximately 460,000 distinct CDR3 sequences, around 17% of them singletons. The same data also contributed to another study, on T cells in Graves' hyperthyroidism and ophthalmopathy.

The V call is TRBV11-1, the J call TRBJ1-3; weak D call: TRBD1 (5 bases). The TCR sequence derives from a woman aged 25 to 39 with Graves disease. The material sequenced was peripheral blood mononuclear cells (PBMCs), taken at new diagnosis, from a patient treated with antithyroid drugs. For the CDR3, the DNA is TGTGCCAGCAGCCCGGGACCAAGCTCTGGAAACACCATATATTTT. This gives the protein CASSPGPSSGNTIYF.